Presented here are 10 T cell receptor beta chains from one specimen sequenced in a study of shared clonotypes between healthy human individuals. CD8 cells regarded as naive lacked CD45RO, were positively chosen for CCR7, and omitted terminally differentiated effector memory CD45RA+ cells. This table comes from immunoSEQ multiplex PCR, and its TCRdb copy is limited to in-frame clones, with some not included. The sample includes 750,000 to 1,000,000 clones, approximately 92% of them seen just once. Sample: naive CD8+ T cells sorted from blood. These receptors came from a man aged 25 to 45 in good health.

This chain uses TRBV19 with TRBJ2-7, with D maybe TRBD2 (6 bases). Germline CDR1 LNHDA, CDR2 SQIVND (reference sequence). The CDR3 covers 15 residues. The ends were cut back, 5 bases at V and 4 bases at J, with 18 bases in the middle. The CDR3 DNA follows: TGTGCCAGTAGTCCAGGTAGCGGCCCAGGGTACGAGCAGTACTTC. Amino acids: CASSPGSGPGYEQYF.

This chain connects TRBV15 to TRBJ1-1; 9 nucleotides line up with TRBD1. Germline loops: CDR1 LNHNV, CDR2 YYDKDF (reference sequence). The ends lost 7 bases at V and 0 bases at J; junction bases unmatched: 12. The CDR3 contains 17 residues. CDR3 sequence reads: CATISDRDRDMNTEAFF. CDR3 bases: TGTGCCACCATAAGCGACCGGGACAGGGATATGAACACTGAAGCTTTCTTT.

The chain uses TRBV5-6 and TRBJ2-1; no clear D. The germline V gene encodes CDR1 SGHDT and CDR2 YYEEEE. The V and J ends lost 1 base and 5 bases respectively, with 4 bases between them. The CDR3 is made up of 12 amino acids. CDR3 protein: CASSLRNNEQFF. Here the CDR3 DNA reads TGTGCCAGCAGCTTGCGTAACAATGAGCAGTTCTTC.

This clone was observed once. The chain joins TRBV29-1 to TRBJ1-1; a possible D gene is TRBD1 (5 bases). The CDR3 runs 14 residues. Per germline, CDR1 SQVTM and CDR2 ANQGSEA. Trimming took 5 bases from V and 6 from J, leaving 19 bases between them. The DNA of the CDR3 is TGCAGCGTTTCCAGATTAGGGGAGGTGGCTGAAGCTTTCTTT. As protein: CSVSRLGEVAEAFF.

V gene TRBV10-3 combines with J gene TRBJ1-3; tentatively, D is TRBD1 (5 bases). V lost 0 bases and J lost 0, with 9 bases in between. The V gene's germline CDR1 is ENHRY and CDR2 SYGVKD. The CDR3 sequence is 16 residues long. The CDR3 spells CAISESGLISGNTIYF. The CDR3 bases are TGTGCCATCAGTGAGTCGGGACTCATCTCTGGAAACACCATATATTTT.

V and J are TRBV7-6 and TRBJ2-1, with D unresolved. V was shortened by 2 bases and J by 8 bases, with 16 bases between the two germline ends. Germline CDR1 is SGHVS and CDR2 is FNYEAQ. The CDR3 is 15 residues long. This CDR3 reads CASSLLSPGADEQFF. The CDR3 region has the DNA TGTGCCAGCAGCTTATTAAGCCCCGGTGCGGATGAGCAGTTCTTC.

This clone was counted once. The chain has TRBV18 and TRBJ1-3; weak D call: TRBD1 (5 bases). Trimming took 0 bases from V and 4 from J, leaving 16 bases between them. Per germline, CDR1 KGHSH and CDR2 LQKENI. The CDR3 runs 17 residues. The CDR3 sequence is CASSPPFGGESGNTIYF. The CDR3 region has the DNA TGTGCCAGCTCACCACCATTCGGAGGGGAATCCGGAAACACCATATATTTT.

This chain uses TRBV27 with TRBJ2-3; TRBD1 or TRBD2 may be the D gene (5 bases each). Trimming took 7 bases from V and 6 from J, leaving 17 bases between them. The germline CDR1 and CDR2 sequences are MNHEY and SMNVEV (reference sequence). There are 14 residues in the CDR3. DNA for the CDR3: TGTGCCAGCAAAGGCCAGGGACGGTGGGATACGCAGTATTTT. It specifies CASKGQGRWDTQYF.

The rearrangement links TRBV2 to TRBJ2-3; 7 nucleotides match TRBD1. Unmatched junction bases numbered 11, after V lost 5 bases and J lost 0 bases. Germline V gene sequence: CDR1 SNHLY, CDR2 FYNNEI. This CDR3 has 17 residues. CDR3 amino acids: CASSQPQGEISTDTQYF. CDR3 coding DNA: TGTGCCAGCAGTCAACCGCAGGGGGAGATTAGCACAGATACGCAGTATTTT.

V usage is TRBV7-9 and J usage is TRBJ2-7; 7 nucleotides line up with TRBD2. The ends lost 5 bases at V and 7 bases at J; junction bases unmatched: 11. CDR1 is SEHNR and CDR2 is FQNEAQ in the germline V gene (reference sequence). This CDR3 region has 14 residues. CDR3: CASSPPGRDVEQYF. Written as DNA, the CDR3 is TGTGCCAGCAGCCCCCCGGGGAGGGACGTTGAGCAGTACTTC. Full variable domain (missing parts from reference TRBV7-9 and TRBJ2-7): DTGVSQNPRHKITKRGQNVTFRCDPISEHNRLYWYRQTLGQGPEFLTYFQNEAQLEKSRLLSDRFSAERPKGSFSTLEIQRTEQGDSAMYLCASSPPGRDVEQYFGPGTRLTVT.